Listed below are T cell receptor beta chains from one sample, sequenced in a study of vaccination effects on CD4 cells after COVID-19. Produced via immunoSEQ multiplex PCR; TCRdb's table is partial and in-frame only. Of under 20,000 clones listed, approximately 70% were seen once; the top ten hold approximately 10%. The antigens for these receptors are not known. This specimen consisted of CD4+ T cells from PBMCs cultured with SARS-CoV-2 spike peptides, obtained after COVID-19 vaccination. These receptors came from a human donor who received a COVID-19 vaccine. Both conserved end residues are trimmed from each CDR3. A D gene is named only where the DNA matches it firmly.

J: TRBJ2-1
D: .
V: TRBV18
CDR3: ASSPLRTATNNEQF

J: TRBJ1-2
D: .
V: TRBV6-1
CDR3: ASSVAGVYGYT

J: TRBJ1-5
D: .
V: TRBV2
CDR3: ASSEEGGAVRNQPQH

J: TRBJ1-6
D: .
V: TRBV6-5
CDR3: AIKIDNSNSPLH

J: TRBJ1-2
D: .
V: TRBV3-1/TRBV3-2
CDR3: ASSLLGGYGYT

J: TRBJ2-5
D: TRBD1
V: TRBV2
CDR3: ASSEQGATQETQY

J: TRBJ1-1
D: .
V: TRBV3-1/TRBV3-2
CDR3: ASSQVRTGRTEAF

J: TRBJ1-3
D: .
V: TRBV5-4
CDR3: ASSPGTFGNTIY

J: TRBJ1-5
D: .
V: TRBV30
CDR3: AWSPDRLNQPQH

J: TRBJ2-5
D: .
V: TRBV5-1
CDR3: ASSPGTRGGETQY

J: TRBJ2-3
D: .
V: TRBV18
CDR3: ASSPGSQAGTQY

J: TRBJ1-4
D: .
V: TRBV7-3
CDR3: ASSINSRGADNEKLF

J: TRBJ2-1
D: .
V: TRBV3-1/TRBV3-2
CDR3: ASSQMAASYNEQF

J: TRBJ2-7
D: .
V: TRBV19
CDR3: ASRSGQVPSEQY

J: TRBJ2-7
D: .
V: TRBV5-4
CDR3: ASSLERSFYEQY

J: TRBJ1-4
D: .
V: TRBV2
CDR3: ASLERGEKLF

J: TRBJ1-4
D: TRBD1
V: TRBV4-1
CDR3: ASSHPGQGRDNEKLF

J: TRBJ2-1
D: TRBD2
V: TRBV6-2/TRBV6-3
CDR3: ASSYRGETSGRAREQF

J: TRBJ1-1
D: .
V: TRBV11-2
CDR3: ASSSGARVSTEAF

J: TRBJ2-3
D: .
V: TRBV5-1
CDR3: ASSSMGGYSTDTQY

J: TRBJ2-1
D: TRBD2
V: TRBV3-1/TRBV3-2
CDR3: ASSRPREGSYNEQF

J: TRBJ2-2
D: .
V: TRBV20-1
CDR3: SASSGFNHLTGELF